This TCR beta chain came from a study of control samples from healthy donors and cancer patients. Sequenced by immunoSEQ multiplex PCR; TCRdb stores in-frame clones only, minus some. Among around 100,000 clones listed, roughly 88% were seen once. Germline lookup yields CDR1 SNHLY and CDR2 FYNNEI. This CDR3 contains 15 residues. Worth noting for this clone: A junction end diverges from the germline sequence, so it may reflect a read error.

The chain joins TRBV2 to TRBJ2-1; a possible D gene is TRBD1 (5 bases). The sample comprised blood. This TCR was sampled from a man in his thirties or forties in good health. The CDR3 bases are TGTGCCAGCAGCGAAGACAGAGGCTCCTACAATGAGCAGTTCTTC. This translates into CASSEDRGSYNEQFF. Together with reference TRBV2 and TRBJ2-1, the CDR3 gives the full variable domain: EPEVTQTPSHQVTQMGQEVILRCVPISNHLYFYWYRQILGQKVEFLVSFYNNEISEKSEIFDDQFSVERPDGSNFTLKIRSTKLEDSAMYFCASSEDRGSYNEQFFGPGTRLTVL.